This T cell receptor beta chain was documented in a study of T cells in localized non-small cell lung cancer. TCRdb's copy holds only in-frame clones and misses some; the assay was immunoSEQ multiplex PCR. The table has approximately 100,000 clones, approximately 91% seen once. Germline loops: CDR1 SGDLS, CDR2 YYNGEE. The CDR3 runs 18 residues. J gave up 1 base and V 4 bases, and 12 bases lay outside the gene matches. The sample in question was PBMCs, obtained before any cancer treatment. The chain combines TRBV9 with TRBJ2-4, with 9 positions matching TRBD1. The TCR originated in a woman between 35 and 75 years old with stage II squamous cell lung carcinoma. The chain's CDR3 is CASSPRPGTGLAKNIQYF. DNA for the CDR3: TGTGCCAGCAGCCCACGTCCCGGGACAGGGTTGGCCAAAAACATTCAGTACTTC.